Each of the 8 T cell receptor beta chains below was sequenced from the same sample in a study of T cell responses to AZD1222 COVID-19 vaccine. Clones were sequenced by immunoSEQ multiplex PCR, and TCRdb holds only the in-frame ones, with some missing. The data hold 150,000 to 200,000 clones, with just over 90% observed a single time. The sample consisted of peripheral blood, taken 28 days after the second AZD1222 dose. These receptors were obtained from an adult who received the AZD1222 COVID-19 vaccine.

The V gene is TRBV6-5, the J gene TRBJ2-7; possible D gene TRBD2, 7 bases. This CDR3 has 14 amino acids. The V end was cut by 7 bases, the J end by 5 bases, with 18 bases between. Germline CDR1 reads MNHEY; CDR2 reads SVGAGI. The CDR3 region is CASTKGGNENEQYF. The DNA for the CDR3 is TGTGCCAGCACTAAGGGGGGGAATGAGAACGAGCAGTACTTC.

The chain carries TRBV6-2 or TRBV6-3 and TRBJ1-2, with D unclear. Germline-derived CDR1 and CDR2 are MNHEY and SVGEGT. V was clipped by 0 bases and J by 3 bases, with 17 bases between them. The CDR3 has 17 amino acids. CDR3: CASSYSGRKGGHYGYTF. The CDR3 nucleotides read TGTGCCAGCAGTTACTCGGGTCGGAAGGGAGGACACTATGGCTACACCTTC.

The chain uses TRBV5-1 and TRBJ1-2, with TRBD1 identical over 11 bases. The CDR3 length is 14 residues. From germline, CDR1 is SGHRS and CDR2 YFSETQ. V shed 0 bases, J shed 9 bases, and the junction held 4 bases outside the gene matches. CDR3 sequence reads: CASSLVRTGGSYTF. For the CDR3, the DNA is TGCGCCAGCAGCTTGGTGCGGACAGGGGGCAGCTACACCTTC.

The CDR3 DNA reads as TGTGCCAGCAGTCCAACCGGGACAGGGAATCAGCCCCAGCATTTT. It codes for CASSPTGTGNQPQHF. This chain connects TRBV28 to TRBJ1-5, with 9 bases lining up with TRBD1. The CDR3 is made up of 15 amino acids. Trimming cost V 5 bases and J 4 bases; bases outside gene matches: 6. Germline V lookup: CDR1 MDHEN, CDR2 SYDVKM.

The chain couples TRBV6-5 to TRBJ1-3; no definite D call. From germline, CDR1 is MNHEY and CDR2 SVGAGI. With 4 bases removed from V and 2 bases from J, the gap between germline ends came to 15 bases. The CDR3 loop spans 16 amino acids. The CDR3 is CASSLAKGDTGNTIYF. DNA of the CDR3: TGTGCCAGCAGTTTGGCAAAGGGAGATACTGGAAACACCATATATTTT.

The chain recombines TRBV9 with TRBJ1-2, with D uncertain. The V and J ends lost 2 bases and 1 base respectively, with 15 bases between them. CDR3 length equals 16 residues. Germline V gives CDR1 SGDLS, CDR2 YYNGEE. As DNA, the CDR3 is TGTGCCAGCAGCGTGGACGCAGGACTTTTTAACTATGGCTACACCTTC. It is translated as CASSVDAGLFNYGYTF.

In its sample, this clone was seen once. The chain carries TRBV7-2 and TRBJ2-3; D is possibly TRBD1 (5 bases). With 3 bases removed from V and 1 base from J, the gap between germline ends came to 14 bases. This CDR3 is 16 amino acids long. Germline V lookup: CDR1 SGHTA, CDR2 FQGNSA. CDR3 DNA: TGTGCCAGCAGCTTTGGAAGGACAAGTCGCACAGATACGCAGTATTTT. Translated: CASSFGRTSRTDTQYF.

This CDR3 reads CASSLTGTVISYNEQFF. The CDR3 bases are TGTGCCAGCAGCCTCACCGGGACGGTTATCTCGTACAATGAGCAGTTCTTC. V and J are TRBV4-2 and TRBJ2-1, with D perhaps being TRBD1 or TRBD2 (5 bases each). CDR1 is LGHNA and CDR2 is YNFKEQ in the germline V gene. Trimming pared 4 bases from V and 4 bases from J, leaving 20 bases between. This CDR3 region has 17 residues.